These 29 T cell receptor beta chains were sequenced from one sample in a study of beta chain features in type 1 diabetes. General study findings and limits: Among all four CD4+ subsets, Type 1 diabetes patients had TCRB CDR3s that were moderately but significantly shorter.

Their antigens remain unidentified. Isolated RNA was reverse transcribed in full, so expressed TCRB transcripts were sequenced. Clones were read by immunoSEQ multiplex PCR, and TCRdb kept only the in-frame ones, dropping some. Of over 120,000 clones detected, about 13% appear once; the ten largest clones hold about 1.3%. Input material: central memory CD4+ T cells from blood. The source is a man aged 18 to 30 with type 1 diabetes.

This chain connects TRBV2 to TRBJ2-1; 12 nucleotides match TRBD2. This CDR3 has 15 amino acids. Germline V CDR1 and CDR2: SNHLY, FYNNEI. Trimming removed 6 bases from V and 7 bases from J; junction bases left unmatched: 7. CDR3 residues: CASRPLAGGRNEQFF. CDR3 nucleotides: TGTGCCAGCAGACCCCTAGCGGGGGGGAGGAATGAGCAGTTCTTC.

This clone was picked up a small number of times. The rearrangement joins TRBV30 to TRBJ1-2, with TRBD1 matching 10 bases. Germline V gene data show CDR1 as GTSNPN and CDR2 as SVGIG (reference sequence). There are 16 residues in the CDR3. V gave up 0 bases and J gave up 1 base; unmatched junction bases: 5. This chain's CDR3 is CAWSVSGQGVNYGYTF. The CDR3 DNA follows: TGTGCCTGGAGTGTTTCAGGACAGGGGGTTAACTATGGCTACACCTTC.

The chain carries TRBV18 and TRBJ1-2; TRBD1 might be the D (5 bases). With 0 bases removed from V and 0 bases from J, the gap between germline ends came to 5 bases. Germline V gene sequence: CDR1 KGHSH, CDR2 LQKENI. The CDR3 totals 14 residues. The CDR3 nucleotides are TGTGCCAGCTCACCACCAGGGGCTAACTATGGCTACACCTTC. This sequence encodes CASSPPGANYGYTF.

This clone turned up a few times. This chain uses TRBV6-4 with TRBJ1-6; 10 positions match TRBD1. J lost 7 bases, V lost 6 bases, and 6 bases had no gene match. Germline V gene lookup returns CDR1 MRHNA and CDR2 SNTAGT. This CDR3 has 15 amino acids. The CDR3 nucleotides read TGTGCCAGCAGAAGCGAGGGACAGGGGAATTCACCCCTCCACTTT. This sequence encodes CASRSEGQGNSPLHF.

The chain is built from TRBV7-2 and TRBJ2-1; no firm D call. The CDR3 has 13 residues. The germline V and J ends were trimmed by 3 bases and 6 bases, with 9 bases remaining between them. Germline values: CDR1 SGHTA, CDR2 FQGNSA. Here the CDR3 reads CASSLPPANEQFF. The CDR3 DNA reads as TGTGCCAGCAGCTTGCCTCCGGCCAATGAGCAGTTCTTC.

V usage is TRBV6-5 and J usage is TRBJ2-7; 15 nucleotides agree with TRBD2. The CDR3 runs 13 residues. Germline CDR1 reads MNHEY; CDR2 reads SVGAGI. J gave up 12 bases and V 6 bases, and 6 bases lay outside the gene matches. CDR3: CASRQRTSGGAYF. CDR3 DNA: TGTGCCAGCAGGCAAAGGACTAGCGGGGGGGCGTACTTC.

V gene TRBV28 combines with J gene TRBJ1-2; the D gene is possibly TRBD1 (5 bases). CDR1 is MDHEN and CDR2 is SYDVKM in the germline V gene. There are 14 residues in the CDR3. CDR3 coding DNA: TGTGTCAGTGGCGGGGCAGCCCATAACTATGGCTACACCTTC. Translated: CVSGGAAHNYGYTF.

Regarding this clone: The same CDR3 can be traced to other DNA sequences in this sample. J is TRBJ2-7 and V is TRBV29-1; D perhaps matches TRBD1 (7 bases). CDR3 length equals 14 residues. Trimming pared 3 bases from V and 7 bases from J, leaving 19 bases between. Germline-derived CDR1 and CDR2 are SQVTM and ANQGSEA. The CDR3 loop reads CSVDGRGRGREQYF. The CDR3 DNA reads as TGCAGCGTTGATGGTCGCGGCAGGGGGAGGGAGCAGTACTTC.

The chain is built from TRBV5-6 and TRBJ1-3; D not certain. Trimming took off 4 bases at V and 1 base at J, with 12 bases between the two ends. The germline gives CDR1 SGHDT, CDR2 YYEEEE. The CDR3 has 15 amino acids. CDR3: CASSTTTKSGNTIYF. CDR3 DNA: TGTGCCAGCAGCACCACGACAAAGTCTGGAAACACCATATATTTT.

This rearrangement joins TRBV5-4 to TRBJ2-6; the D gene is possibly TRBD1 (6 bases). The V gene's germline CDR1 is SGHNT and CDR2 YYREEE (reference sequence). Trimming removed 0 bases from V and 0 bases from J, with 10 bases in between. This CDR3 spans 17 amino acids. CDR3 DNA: TGTGCCAGCAGCTTGGCAGGGGTATACTCTGGGGCCAACGTCCTGACTTTC. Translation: CASSLAGVYSGANVLTF.

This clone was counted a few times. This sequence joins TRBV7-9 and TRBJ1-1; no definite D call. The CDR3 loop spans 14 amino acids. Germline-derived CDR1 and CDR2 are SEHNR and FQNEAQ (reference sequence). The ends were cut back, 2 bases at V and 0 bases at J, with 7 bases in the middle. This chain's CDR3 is CASSLQNMNTEAFF. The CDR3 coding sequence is TGTGCCAGCAGCTTACAGAACATGAACACTGAAGCTTTCTTT.

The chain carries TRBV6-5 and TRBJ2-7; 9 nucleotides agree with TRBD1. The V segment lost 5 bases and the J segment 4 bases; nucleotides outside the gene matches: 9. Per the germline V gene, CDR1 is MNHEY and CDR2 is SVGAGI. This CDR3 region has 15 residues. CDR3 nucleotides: TGTGCCAGCAGTCCCCCCCCGGGACAGGGTTACGAGCAGTACTTC. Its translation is CASSPPPGQGYEQYF.

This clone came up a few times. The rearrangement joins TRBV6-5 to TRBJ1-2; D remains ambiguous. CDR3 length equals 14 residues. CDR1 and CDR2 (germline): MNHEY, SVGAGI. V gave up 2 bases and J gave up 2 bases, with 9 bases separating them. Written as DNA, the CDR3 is TGTGCCAGCAGTTACCGTAGAGGGAACTATGGCTACACCTTC. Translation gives CASSYRRGNYGYTF.

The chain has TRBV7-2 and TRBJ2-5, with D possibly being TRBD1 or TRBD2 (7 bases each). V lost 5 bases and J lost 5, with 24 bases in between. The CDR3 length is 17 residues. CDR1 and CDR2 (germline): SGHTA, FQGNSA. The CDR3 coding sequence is TGTGCCAGCAGCAAGGGAGGGGGCGGACCCCAAGGGGAGACCCAGTACTTC. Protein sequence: CASSKGGGGPQGETQYF.

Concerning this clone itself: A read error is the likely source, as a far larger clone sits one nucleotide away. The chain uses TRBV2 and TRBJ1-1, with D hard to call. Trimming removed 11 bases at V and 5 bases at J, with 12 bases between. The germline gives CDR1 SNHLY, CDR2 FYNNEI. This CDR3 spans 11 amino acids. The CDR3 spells CASTLGTEAFF. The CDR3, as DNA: TGTGCCTCGACTCTGGGTACTGAAGCTTTCTTT.

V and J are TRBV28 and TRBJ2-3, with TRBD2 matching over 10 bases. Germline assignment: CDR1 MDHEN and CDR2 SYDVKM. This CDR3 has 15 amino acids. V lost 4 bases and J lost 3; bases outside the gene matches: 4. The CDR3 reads CASSSPGLATDTQYF. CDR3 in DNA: TGTGCCAGCAGTTCCCCGGGACTAGCGACAGATACGCAGTATTTT.

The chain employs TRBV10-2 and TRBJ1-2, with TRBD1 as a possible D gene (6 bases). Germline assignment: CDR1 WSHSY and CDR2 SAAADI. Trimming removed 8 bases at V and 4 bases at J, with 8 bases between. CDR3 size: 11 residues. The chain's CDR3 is CASRDIYGYTF. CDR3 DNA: TGCGCCAGCCGGGACATCTATGGCTACACCTTC.

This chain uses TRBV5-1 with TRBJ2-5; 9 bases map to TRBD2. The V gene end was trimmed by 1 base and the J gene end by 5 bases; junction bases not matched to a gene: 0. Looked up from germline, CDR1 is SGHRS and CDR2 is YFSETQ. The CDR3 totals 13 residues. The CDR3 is CASSLTSGETQYF. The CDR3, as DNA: TGCGCCAGCAGCTTGACTAGCGGGGAGACCCAGTACTTC.

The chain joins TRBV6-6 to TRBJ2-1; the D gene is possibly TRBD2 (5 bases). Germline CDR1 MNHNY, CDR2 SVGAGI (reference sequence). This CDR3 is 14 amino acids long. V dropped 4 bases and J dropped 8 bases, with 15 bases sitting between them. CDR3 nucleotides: TGTGCCAGCAGTTCCTTAACTAGTAGCCATGAGCAGTTCTTC. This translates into CASSSLTSSHEQFF.

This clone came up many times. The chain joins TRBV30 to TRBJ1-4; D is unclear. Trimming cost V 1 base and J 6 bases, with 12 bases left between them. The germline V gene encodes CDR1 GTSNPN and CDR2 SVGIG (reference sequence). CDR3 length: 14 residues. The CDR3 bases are TGTGCCTGGAGTGGAACAGCCCGACATGAAAAACTGTTTTTT. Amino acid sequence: CAWSGTARHEKLFF.

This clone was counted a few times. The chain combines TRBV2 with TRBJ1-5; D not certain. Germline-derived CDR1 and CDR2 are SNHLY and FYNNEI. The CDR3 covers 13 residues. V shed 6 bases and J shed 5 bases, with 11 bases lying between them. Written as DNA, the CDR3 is TGTGCCAGCAGGGGGTGGCGGGATCAGCCCCAGCATTTT. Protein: CASRGWRDQPQHF.

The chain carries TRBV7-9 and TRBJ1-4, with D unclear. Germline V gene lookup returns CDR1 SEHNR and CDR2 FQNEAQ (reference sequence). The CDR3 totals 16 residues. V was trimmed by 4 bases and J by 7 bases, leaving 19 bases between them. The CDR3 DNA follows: TGTGCCAGCAGCTCGACTCAACCACAAGGCGGTGAAAAACTGTTTTTT. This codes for CASSSTQPQGGEKLFF. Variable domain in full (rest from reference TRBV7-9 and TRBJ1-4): DTGVSQNPRHKITKRGQNVTFRCDPISEHNRLYWYRQTLGQGPEFLTYFQNEAQLEKSRLLSDRFSAERPKGSFSTLEIQRTEQGDSAMYLCASSSTQPQGGEKLFFGSGTQLSVL.

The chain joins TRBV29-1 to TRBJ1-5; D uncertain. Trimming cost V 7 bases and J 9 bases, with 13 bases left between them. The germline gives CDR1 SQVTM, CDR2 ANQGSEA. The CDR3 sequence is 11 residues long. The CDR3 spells CSGSTAGPQHF. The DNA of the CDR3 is TGCAGCGGTTCAACTGCAGGGCCCCAGCATTTT.

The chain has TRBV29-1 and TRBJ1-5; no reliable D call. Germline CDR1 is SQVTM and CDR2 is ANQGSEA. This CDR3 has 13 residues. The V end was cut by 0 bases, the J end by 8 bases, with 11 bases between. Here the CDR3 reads CSVEEGGGEPQHF. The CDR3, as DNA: TGCAGCGTTGAAGAGGGCGGTGGAGAGCCCCAGCATTTT.

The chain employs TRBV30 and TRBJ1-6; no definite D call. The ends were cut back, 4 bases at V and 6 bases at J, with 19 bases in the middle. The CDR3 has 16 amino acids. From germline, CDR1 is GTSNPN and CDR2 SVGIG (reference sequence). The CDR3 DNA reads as TGTGCCTGGAAGCGACCGGGGATTGGTCGTAATTCACCCCTCCACTTT. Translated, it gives CAWKRPGIGRNSPLHF.

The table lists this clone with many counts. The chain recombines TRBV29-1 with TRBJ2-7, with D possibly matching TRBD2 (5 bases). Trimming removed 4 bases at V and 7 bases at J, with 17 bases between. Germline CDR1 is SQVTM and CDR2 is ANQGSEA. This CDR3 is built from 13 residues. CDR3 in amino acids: CSVGSPMGGEQYF. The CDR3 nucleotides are TGCAGCGTTGGATCCCCCATGGGCGGGGAGCAGTACTTC.

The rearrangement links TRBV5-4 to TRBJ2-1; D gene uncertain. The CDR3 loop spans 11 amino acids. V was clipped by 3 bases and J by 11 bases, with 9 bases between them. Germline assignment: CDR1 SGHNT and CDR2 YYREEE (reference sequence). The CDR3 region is CASSSQTKQFF. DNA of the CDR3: TGTGCCAGCAGCTCACAGACAAAGCAGTTCTTC.

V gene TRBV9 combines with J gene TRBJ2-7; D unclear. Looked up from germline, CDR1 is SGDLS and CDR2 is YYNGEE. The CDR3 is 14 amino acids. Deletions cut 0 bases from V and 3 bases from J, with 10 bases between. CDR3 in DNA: TGTGCCAGCAGCGTAGGGATAGGAGACTACGAGCAGTACTTC. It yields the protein CASSVGIGDYEQYF. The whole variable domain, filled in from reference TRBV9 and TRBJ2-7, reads DSGVTQTPKHLITATGQRVTLRCSPRSGDLSVYWYQQSLDQGLQFLIQYYNGEERAKGNILERFSAQQFPDLHSELNLSSLELGDSALYFCASSVGIGDYEQYFGPGTRLTVT.

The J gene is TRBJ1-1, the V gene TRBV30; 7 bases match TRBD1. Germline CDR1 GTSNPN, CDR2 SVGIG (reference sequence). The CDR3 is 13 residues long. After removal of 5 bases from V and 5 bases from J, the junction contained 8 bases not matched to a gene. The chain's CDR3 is CAWEKTGETEAFF. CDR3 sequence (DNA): TGTGCCTGGGAGAAAACAGGGGAAACTGAAGCTTTCTTT. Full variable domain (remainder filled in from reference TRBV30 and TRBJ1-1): SQTIHQWPATLVQPVGSPLSLECTVEGTSNPNLYWYRQAAGRGLQLLFYSVGIGQISSEVPQNLSASRPQDRQFILSSKKLLLSDSGFYLCAWEKTGETEAFFGQGTRLTVV.